One and the same sample provided the 9 T cell receptor beta chains below, sequenced in a study of blood T cells in healthy people across ages. A second PCR of about 6 to 11 cycles used a sample-barcoded 5' primer and a J-beta primer mix. TCRdb re-called the 5' RACE reads with MiXCR, one entry per CDR3 protein. The repertoire has nearly 1 million distinct CDR3 sequences, roughly 51% of them found once; the top ten carry 20% to 25%. The sequenced material came from blood. These receptors originate from a woman aged 55-75 years in good health.

The chain carries TRBV28 and TRBJ2-1; 9 bases agree with TRBD2. The CDR3 covers 15 residues. Germline CDR1 and CDR2: MDHEN and SYDVKM. V lost 5 bases to trimming and J lost 1 base; unmatched junction nucleotides: 3. CDR3 sequence reads: CASSRTSVSYNEQFF. CDR3 sequence (DNA): TGTGCCAGCAGTCGGACTAGCGTTTCCTACAATGAGCAGTTCTTC.

This clonotype was recorded at least ten times. The chain recombines TRBV28 with TRBJ2-7; 15 nucleotides line up with TRBD2. CDR1 and CDR2 (germline): MDHEN, SYDVKM. This CDR3 is 16 amino acids long. The J segment lost 4 bases and the V segment lost 6 bases, leaving 7 bases of the junction unmatched. The CDR3, as DNA: TGTGCCAGCAGCACCGGGACTAGCGGGAGGTCTTACGAGCAGTACTTC. Translation: CASSTGTSGRSYEQYF.

This clonotype was recorded a few times. The J gene is TRBJ2-5, the V gene TRBV5-1; possible D gene TRBD2, 6 bases. V lost 0 bases to trimming and J lost 4 bases, with 19 bases between them. The germline gives CDR1 SGHRS, CDR2 YFSETQ. This CDR3 comprises 17 residues. CDR3 sequence reads: CASSLADYVGAGETQYF. CDR3 bases: TGCGCCAGCAGCTTGGCCGATTATGTGGGAGCGGGAGAGACCCAGTACTTC.

This clonotype turned up a few times. The genes are TRBV27 and TRBJ2-5; D remains unclear. Trimming shortened V by 8 bases and J by 5 bases, and 12 bases separated the two germline ends. The CDR3 runs 12 residues. CDR1 and CDR2 (germline): MNHEY, SMNVEV (reference sequence). CDR3 in amino acids: CASGGFQETQYF. The CDR3, as DNA: TGTGCCAGCGGCGGATTTCAGGAGACCCAGTACTTC.

The V call is TRBV7-9, the J call TRBJ2-7; no definite D call. The CDR3 is 14 amino acids. Trimming shortened V by 5 bases and J by 3 bases, and 14 bases separated the two germline ends. Germline CDR1 and CDR2: SEHNR and FQNEAQ (reference sequence). The CDR3 nucleotides are TGTGCCAGCAGCCCGAACCTGGAAGTCTACGAGCAGTACTTC. This codes for CASSPNLEVYEQYF.

This clonotype was found a few times. The chain combines TRBV20-1 with TRBJ2-1; unclear D gene. Deletions cut 0 bases from V and 10 bases from J, with 22 bases between. The CDR3 extends over 16 amino acids. In germline, CDR1 is DFQATT, CDR2 SNEGSKA (reference sequence). The CDR3 DNA is TGCAGTGCTAGAGATCCGTGGACGCAGCAATCTTGGGAGCAGTTCTTC. Protein: CSARDPWTQQSWEQFF.

This clonotype was counted between two and nine times. This chain connects TRBV28 to TRBJ2-7, with D possibly being TRBD1 (7 bases). The CDR3 runs to 18 residues. The V end was cut by 7 bases, the J end by 4 bases, with 29 bases between. CDR1 and CDR2 from the germline V gene are MDHEN and SYDVKM. The CDR3 loop reads CASNHRRGLGGKGYEQYF. For the CDR3, the DNA is TGTGCCAGCAATCACAGGAGGGGGCTTGGCGGGAAGGGGTACGAGCAGTACTTC.

The chain combines TRBV14 with TRBJ2-1; D gene ambiguous. This CDR3 contains 13 residues. Germline V lookup: CDR1 SGHDN, CDR2 FVKESK. With 1 base removed from V and 10 bases from J, the gap between germline ends came to 11 bases. DNA of the CDR3: TGTGCCAGCAGCCAAGTCCTCGGGCGGGAGCAGTTCTTC. Translation gives CASSQVLGREQFF.

V is TRBV5-8 and J is TRBJ2-1, with 11 nucleotides matching TRBD2. CDR1 and CDR2 from the germline V gene are SGHTS and YDEGEE. Unmatched junction bases numbered 9, after V lost 0 bases and J lost 1 base. The CDR3 covers 19 residues. The CDR3 region is CASSLGKKLAGVSYNEQFF. The DNA of the CDR3 is TGTGCCAGCAGCTTGGGAAAGAAACTAGCGGGAGTTTCCTACAATGAGCAGTTCTTC.